The entry below gives a single T cell receptor beta chain sequence along with its context. Germline CDR1 is SGHAT and CDR2 is FQNNGV. The CDR3 is made up of 18 amino acids. V was pared by 5 bases and J by 0 bases, with 7 bases of the junction left unmatched. This sample is part of a study of blood T cell repertoires in COVID-19. About the research overall: Sites across the United States, Italy and Spain contributed samples from acute and convalescent COVID-19. In each case, the material was cDNA or gDNA derived from T cells, B-cell-depleted T cells, or PBMCs.

Per the original data handling: Estimates of nucleated cell counts were drawn from the amplification of reference gene primers. The data were produced by immunoSEQ multiplex PCR, yet TCRdb's version contains in-frame clones alone and is incomplete. That table is the source of V, J and clone size, and D and trimming were worked out from the DNA. The sample lists about 100,000 clones; 70% to 90% were seen once. Sequencing was performed on peripheral blood. This chain connects TRBV11-2 to TRBJ2-6; 10 bases are shared with TRBD2. This clonotype originated in an elderly man with acute or convalescent COVID-19. CDR3 sequence reads: CASSPRLAGISGANVLTF. CDR3 coding DNA: TGTGCCAGCAGCCCCCGACTAGCGGGTATCTCTGGGGCCAACGTCCTGACTTTC.